This T cell receptor beta chain appears in the sequencing data of a study of shared clonotypes between healthy human individuals. About the research overall: CD4 naive and memory got three plates each, CD8 naive two, CD8 memory one. Regarding the study as a whole: Rarefaction gave evidence that sorted-subset sequencing remained incomplete despite large depth.

Of note for this clone: Its antigen is currently unknown.

Germline values: CDR1 MGHRA, CDR2 YSYEKL. After removal of 4 bases from V and 0 bases from J, the junction contained 5 bases not matched to a gene. The CDR3 is 16 residues long. CD45RO negativity and positive selection for CCR7 defined naive CD8 cells, a population that excluded terminally differentiated effector memory CD45RA+ cells. Sorted-subset replicate PCR reactions contained roughly 210 ng DNA, corresponding to about 30,000 T cell genomes. In the original workflow: Because ImmunoSEQ provided only junction sequences with no quality scores, the filtering differed. The assay was immunoSEQ multiplex PCR, and TCRdb's table has in-frame clones only and misses some. V and J calls and clone size are those listed in that table; D and trimming were worked out from the DNA. The sample records 660,000 or so clones, roughly 96% being singletons.

Sequenced: naive CD8+ T cells sorted from blood. This chain connects TRBV4-1 to TRBJ2-1; 8 bases fit TRBD1. This TCR derives from a woman under 40 in good health. The CDR3 loop is CASSPGQASSYNEQFF. The CDR3 region has the DNA TGCGCCAGCAGCCCGGGACAGGCGAGCTCCTACAATGAGCAGTTCTTC.